A single sample gave rise to the 6 T cell receptor beta chains below, sequenced in a study of persistence of HIV-infected CD4 T cells. These receptors' antigens are unknown. Cells were stimulated with CMV-infected fibroblast lysates at 10 ug/mL. CD4+ T cells upregulating both CD40 ligand and CD69 were sorted as responding cells. The immunoSEQ assay was version 4, run in survey mode. TCRdb's copy holds only in-frame clones and misses some; the assay was immunoSEQ multiplex PCR. The data contain some 21,000 clones, around 82% of them singletons. This specimen consisted of CD4+ T cells sorted from PBMCs after approximately 20-hour stimulation, obtained from a patient who received antiretroviral therapy. All receptors come from an adult man with HIV who was CMV-seropositive.

The chain has TRBV6-5 and TRBJ2-7, with TRBD1 identical over 8 bases. The trim removed 8 bases at V and 2 bases at J, leaving 11 bases unmatched. This CDR3 contains 15 residues. Germline loops: CDR1 MNHEY, CDR2 SVGAGI. CDR3 bases: TGTGCCAGCGGCCCCGGACAGGGAACTCCCTACGAGCAGTACTTC. Encoded protein: CASGPGQGTPYEQYF.

Written as DNA, the CDR3 is TGTGCCACCAGTGATTCCCTCGGGTGGAGCTCCTACAATGAGCAGTTCTTC. Encoded protein: CATSDSLGWSSYNEQFF. The genes are TRBV24-1 and TRBJ2-1; D gene uncertain. This CDR3 comprises 17 residues. With 2 bases removed from V and 0 bases from J, the gap between germline ends came to 13 bases. Germline-derived CDR1 and CDR2 are KGHDR and SFDVKD.

Remarks on this clone: Other DNA sequences in this sample translate to the same CDR3. This chain's CDR3 is CASSAQERGTEAFF. CDR3 in DNA: TGTGCCAGCAGCGCACAAGAGCGGGGCACTGAAGCTTTCTTT. The rearrangement joins TRBV2 to TRBJ1-1; D gene unclear. V was cut by 6 bases and J by 4 bases, with 15 bases left in between. The CDR3 length is 14 residues. The germline gives CDR1 SNHLY, CDR2 FYNNEI.

The chain has TRBV9 and TRBJ2-7, with D perhaps matching TRBD1 (7 bases). The CDR3 has 14 residues. The ends were cut back, 1 base at V and 6 bases at J, with 14 bases in the middle. Germline values: CDR1 SGDLS, CDR2 YYNGEE. CDR3 sequence (DNA): TGTGCCAGCAGCGTACAGGGGGGAGTGGGCGAGCAGTACTTC. This sequence encodes CASSVQGGVGEQYF.

In this sample, this clone turned up once. V gene TRBV18 combines with J gene TRBJ1-1; 7 nucleotides line up with TRBD1. The CDR3 contains 13 residues. Germline V gene data show CDR1 as KGHSH and CDR2 as LQKENI. The J segment lost 3 bases and the V segment lost 3 bases, leaving 1 base of the junction unmatched. The CDR3 bases are TGTGCCAGCTCACCCGGACAGGACACTGAAGCTTTCTTT. Its translation is CASSPGQDTEAFF.

A single count supports this clone. The chain has TRBV18 and TRBJ1-2; D is possibly TRBD1 (6 bases). The CDR3 covers 16 residues. Deletions cut 2 bases from V and 0 bases from J, with 13 bases between. CDR1 and CDR2 (germline): KGHSH, LQKENI. CDR3 in amino acids: CASSPEAGATNYGYTF. The CDR3 DNA reads as TGTGCCAGCTCACCAGAAGCAGGGGCTACTAACTATGGCTACACCTTC.